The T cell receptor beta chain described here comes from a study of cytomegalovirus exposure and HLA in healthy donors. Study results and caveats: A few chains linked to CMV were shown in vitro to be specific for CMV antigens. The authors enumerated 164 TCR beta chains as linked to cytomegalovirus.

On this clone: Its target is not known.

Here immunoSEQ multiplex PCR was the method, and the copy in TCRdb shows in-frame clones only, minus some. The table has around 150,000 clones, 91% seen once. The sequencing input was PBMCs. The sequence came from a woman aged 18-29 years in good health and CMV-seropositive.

As DNA, the CDR3 is TGCGCCAGCAGCTTGGATAGCGGGGGGCTCGCCTACGAGCAGTACTTC. This codes for CASSLDSGGLAYEQYF. The chain uses TRBV5-1 and TRBJ2-7, with 10 bases identical to TRBD2. The J segment lost 2 bases and the V segment lost 0 bases, leaving 5 bases of the junction unmatched. This CDR3 is 16 amino acids long. The germline CDR1 and CDR2 sequences are SGHRS and YFSETQ.